This T cell receptor (beta chain) appears in the sequencing data of a study of blood T cell repertoires in COVID-19. The wider study: Donors in the United States, Italy and Spain gave samples during acute or convalescent COVID-19. Nucleic acid was either cDNA or gDNA, and it came from T cells, B-cell-depleted T cells, or PBMCs.

The ends lost 8 bases at V and 2 bases at J; junction bases unmatched: 17. CDR3 length: 18 amino acids. Methods used by the authors: Quantification of nucleated cells was approximated via reference gene primer amplification. The assay was immunoSEQ multiplex PCR, and TCRdb's table has in-frame clones only and misses some. V, J and clone size reflect that table, while D and trimming were determined from the DNA. The sample has approximately 97,000 clones, about 90% seen once. The sequenced sample was peripheral blood. The chain links TRBV23-1 to TRBJ2-4; 8 bases fit TRBD2. Being an ORF, TRBV23-1 has a function that is uncertain. This sequence was found in a human donor in a cohort sampled during active COVID-19. CDR3 bases: TGCGCCAGCCTTAAACAACCGGGACTAGTCAGATCCAAAAACATTCAGTACTTC. This encodes CASLKQPGLVRSKNIQYF.